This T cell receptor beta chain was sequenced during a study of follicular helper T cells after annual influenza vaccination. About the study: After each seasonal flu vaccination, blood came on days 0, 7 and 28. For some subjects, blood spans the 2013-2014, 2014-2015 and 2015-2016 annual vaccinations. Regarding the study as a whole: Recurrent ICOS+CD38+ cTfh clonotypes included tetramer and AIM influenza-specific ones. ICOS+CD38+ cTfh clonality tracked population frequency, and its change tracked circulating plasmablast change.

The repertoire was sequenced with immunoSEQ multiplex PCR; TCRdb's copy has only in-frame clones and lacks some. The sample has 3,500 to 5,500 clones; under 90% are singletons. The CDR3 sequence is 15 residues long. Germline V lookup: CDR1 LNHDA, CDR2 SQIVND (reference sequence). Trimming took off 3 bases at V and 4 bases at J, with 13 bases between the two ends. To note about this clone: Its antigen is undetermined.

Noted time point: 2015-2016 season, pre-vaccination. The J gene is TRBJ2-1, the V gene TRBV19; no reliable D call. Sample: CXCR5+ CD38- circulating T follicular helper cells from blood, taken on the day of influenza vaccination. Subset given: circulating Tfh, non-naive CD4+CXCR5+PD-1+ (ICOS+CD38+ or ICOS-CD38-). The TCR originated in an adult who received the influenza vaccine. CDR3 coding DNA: TGTGCCAGTAGTATCTTATCCAGTTTTTACAATGAGCAGTTCTTC. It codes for CASSILSSFYNEQFF.